Presented here are 16 T cell receptor beta chains from one specimen sequenced in a study of shared clonotypes between healthy human individuals. Sequenced by immunoSEQ multiplex PCR; TCRdb stores in-frame clones only, minus some. The sample yields about 980,000 clones, over 75% seen once. Input material: memory CD4+ T cells sorted from blood. Specified subset: CD45RA-negative fraction. The receptor source for this set is a young man in good health.

The chain recombines TRBV19 with TRBJ1-5; 7 nucleotides match TRBD1. V shed 3 bases, J shed 4 bases, and the junction held 9 bases outside the gene matches. This CDR3 comprises 16 residues. From germline, CDR1 is LNHDA and CDR2 SQIVND (reference sequence). The CDR3 region is CASSILSGGRNQPQHF. The CDR3 region has the DNA TGTGCCAGTAGTATTTTGTCAGGGGGAAGGAATCAGCCCCAGCATTTT.

This clone occurred many times. The genes are TRBV5-5 and TRBJ2-7; D is perhaps TRBD1 (6 bases). The CDR3 sequence is 13 residues long. Germline-derived CDR1 and CDR2 are SGHKS and YYEKEE (reference sequence). The V end was cut by 2 bases, the J end by 3 bases, with 9 bases between. For the CDR3, the DNA is TGTGCCAGCAGCTTACAGGGTTACTACGAGCAGTACTTC. Protein: CASSLQGYYEQYF.

The V call is TRBV7-9, the J call TRBJ1-3; D unclear. Trimming cost V 7 bases and J 11 bases, with 21 bases left between them. Germline V gene sequence: CDR1 SEHNR, CDR2 FQNEAQ (reference sequence). The CDR3 consists of 14 residues. The CDR3 bases are TGTGCCAGCACCCGGACGGTTTCGCCGGTCTCCATATATTTT. Translating gives CASTRTVSPVSIYF. Variable domain in full (rest from reference TRBV7-9 and TRBJ1-3): DTGVSQNPRHKITKRGQNVTFRCDPISEHNRLYWYRQTLGQGPEFLTYFQNEAQLEKSRLLSDRFSAERPKGSFSTLEIQRTEQGDSAMYLCASTRTVSPVSIYFGEGSWLTVV.

The DNA for the CDR3 is TGTGCCAGCAGCTTTACAGGGTTATATGGCTACACCTTC. This translates into CASSFTGLYGYTF. The chain links TRBV11-2 to TRBJ1-2, with a weak D call TRBD1 (6 bases). V was trimmed by 3 bases and J by 5 bases, leaving 10 bases between them. CDR1 and CDR2 from the germline V gene are SGHAT and FQNNGV. This CDR3 has 13 amino acids. Full variable domain (remainder filled in from reference TRBV11-2 and TRBJ1-2): EAGVAQSPRYKIIEKRQSVAFWCNPISGHATLYWYQQILGQGPKLLIQFQNNGVVDDSQLPKDRFSAERLKGVDSTLKIQPAKLEDSAVYLCASSFTGLYGYTFGSGTRLTVV.

The chain combines TRBV6-5 with TRBJ2-3; weak D call: TRBD1 (5 bases). The CDR3 contains 14 residues. Germline V gene data show CDR1 as MNHEY and CDR2 as SVGAGI. The V end lost 6 bases, the J end lost 2 bases, and 12 bases lay between the germline ends. For the CDR3, the DNA is TGTGCCAGCAGAACCCCAGGGATCACAGATACGCAGTATTTT. Amino acids: CASRTPGITDTQYF.

The rearrangement uses TRBV6-5 and TRBJ2-3; 8 bases align to TRBD2. The CDR3 spans 14 residues. V was pared by 5 bases and J by 4 bases, with 5 bases of the junction left unmatched. Germline V gene sequence: CDR1 MNHEY, CDR2 SVGAGI. Here the CDR3 reads CASSPGLAADTQYF. CDR3 nucleotide sequence: TGTGCCAGCAGTCCCGGACTAGCAGCAGATACGCAGTATTTT.

This chain connects TRBV2 to TRBJ1-1, with no clear D. The germline CDR1 and CDR2 sequences are SNHLY and FYNNEI. The CDR3 consists of 12 residues. The V and J ends lost 6 bases and 1 base respectively, with 6 bases between them. CDR3 protein: CASRSANTEAFF. The DNA of the CDR3 is TGTGCCAGCAGGTCGGCGAACACTGAAGCTTTCTTT.

The chain uses TRBV4-3 and TRBJ1-1; D perhaps matches TRBD1 (5 bases). The CDR3 has 17 amino acids. The V gene lost 0 bases and the J gene lost 6 bases, with 20 bases spanning the gap. Germline lookup yields CDR1 LGHNA and CDR2 YSLEER. CDR3 nucleotides: TGCGCCAGCAGCCAAGATGGTCAACGTGGGGGTGAGGCTGAAGCTTTCTTT. It is translated as CASSQDGQRGGEAEAFF.

V and J are TRBV28 and TRBJ2-1, with a tentative D call TRBD2 (7 bases). Germline V gives CDR1 MDHEN, CDR2 SYDVKM. Trimming removed 8 bases at V and 6 bases at J, with 14 bases between. The CDR3 extends over 13 amino acids. The DNA for the CDR3 is TGTGCCAGCTCTGGGGGGGCGCTCAATGAGCAGTTCTTC. It encodes CASSGGALNEQFF. The whole variable domain, remainder taken from reference TRBV28 and TRBJ2-1, is DVKVTQSSRYLVKRTGEKVFLECVQDMDHENMFWYRQDPGLGLRLIYFSYDVKMKEKGDIPEGYSVSREKKERFSLILESASTNQTSMYLCASSGGALNEQFFGPGTRLTVL.

This clone has just a few counts. The chain carries TRBV7-8 and TRBJ2-1; 14 bases align to TRBD2. The CDR3 contains 15 residues. J gave up 11 bases and V 4 bases, and 7 bases lay outside the gene matches. Looked up from germline, CDR1 is SGHVS and CDR2 is FQNEAQ. In DNA, the CDR3 is TGTGCCAGCAGCTCCTGGACTAGCGGGGGGCCTCAGCAGTTCTTC. Protein: CASSSWTSGGPQQFF.

The chain is built from TRBV27 and TRBJ1-5; TRBD1 agrees at 7 bases. Per the germline V gene, CDR1 is MNHEY and CDR2 is SMNVEV (reference sequence). The CDR3 covers 14 residues. V shed 5 bases, J shed 9 bases, and the junction held 10 bases outside the gene matches. The CDR3 sequence: CASSARQGLMPQHF. Here the CDR3 DNA reads TGTGCCAGCAGTGCAAGACAGGGTCTAATGCCCCAGCATTTT.

Points on this clone: Other nucleotide sequences in the sample specify the same CDR3. This sequence joins TRBV18 and TRBJ2-2; 7 nucleotides align to TRBD1. V shed 3 bases and J 0 bases; nucleotides not matched to a gene: 1. The CDR3 is 15 residues long. Germline V gene data show CDR1 as KGHSH and CDR2 as LQKENI. The CDR3 is CASSPQGANTGELFF. Here the CDR3 DNA reads TGTGCCAGCTCACCCCAGGGGGCGAACACCGGGGAGCTGTTTTTT.

The rearrangement links TRBV5-4 to TRBJ2-3, with D tentatively TRBD1 or TRBD2 (5 bases each). This CDR3 region has 17 residues. Germline CDR1 SGHNT, CDR2 YYREEE (reference sequence). V dropped 4 bases and J dropped 5 bases, with 23 bases sitting between them. The CDR3 here is CASSPGLGETRRDTQYF. Here the CDR3 DNA reads TGTGCCAGCAGCCCTGGCCTAGGGGAAACTAGGAGAGATACGCAGTATTTT.

This chain joins TRBV5-1 and TRBJ1-1; D not certain. The CDR3 covers 14 residues. Trimming removed 4 bases from V and 2 bases from J, with 12 bases in between. Germline CDR1 and CDR2: SGHRS and YFSETQ. The CDR3: CASSPTQSNTEAFF. CDR3 sequence (DNA): TGCGCCAGCAGCCCTACGCAGAGCAACACTGAAGCTTTCTTT.

The V gene is TRBV6-5, the J gene TRBJ2-3; no clear D. The CDR3 has 14 amino acids. Germline CDR1 MNHEY, CDR2 SVGAGI. V shed 0 bases and J shed 10 bases, with 14 bases lying between them. The CDR3 DNA reads as TGTGCCAGCAGTTACTCGGTGGAGTTTCAGGCGCAGTATTTT. Translating gives CASSYSVEFQAQYF.

The chain employs TRBV10-3 and TRBJ1-2; 7 bases are a match to TRBD1. The germline CDR1 and CDR2 sequences are ENHRY and SYGVKD. The CDR3 consists of 12 residues. Trimming at V came to 11 bases and at J to 6 bases, leaving 9 bases not matched to a gene. CDR3 loop: CAAHRGPDGYTF. CDR3 sequence (DNA): TGTGCCGCGCACAGGGGACCGGATGGCTACACCTTC.